This TCR beta chain derives from a study of T-cell reconstitution after alpha-beta-depleted transplantation in children. At least ten counts were recorded for this clonotype. The TCRbeta library incorporated unique molecular identifiers. TCRdb passed the PCR reads through MiXCR, listing each CDR3 protein once. This table has fewer than 1 million distinct CDR3 sequences, around 15% appearing once. Germline trimming cut 0 bases from V and 0 bases from J; bases unmatched to any gene: 5. In germline, CDR1 is SGHRS, CDR2 YFSETQ. This CDR3 region has 16 residues. The rearrangement links TRBV5-1 to TRBJ2-7, with TRBD2 matching over 8 bases. This sequence originates from a male patient between 10 and 17 years old who had a stem cell transplant for acute lymphoblastic leukemia, so the T cells may come from the graft donor. The input for sequencing was PBMCs, mostly from graft donor cells, taken 360 days after TCRalphabeta/CD19-depleted stem cell transplant. CDR3 protein: CASSLDPSGYSYEQYF. CDR3 nucleotides: TGCGCCAGCAGCTTGGACCCTAGCGGGTACTCCTACGAGCAGTACTTC.